These T cell receptor beta chains were read from a single sample in a study of blood T cell repertoires in COVID-19. The table came from immunoSEQ multiplex PCR; TCRdb's copy has only in-frame clones and leaves some out. The table includes some 89,000 clones, around four fifths detected once. The sample taken for sequencing was peripheral blood. These receptors came from a man in his 70s with acute or convalescent COVID-19. Each CDR3 is given with its conserved first and last residue. D genes are given only for firm matches. Size values are once, few and many counts, or a class for expanded clones, and some rows have none.

V gene,clone size,J gene,D gene,CDR3 DNA,CDR3 protein
TRBV19,NA,TRBJ1-1,TRBD1,TGTGCCAGTAGATTGACAGGGGCCACTGAAGCTTTCTTT,CASRLTGATEAFF
TRBV14,NA,TRBJ2-3,NA,TGTGCCAGCAGCCAAGATGGAGGCATCAGCACAGATACGCAGTATTTT,CASSQDGGISTDTQYF
TRBV2,NA,TRBJ1-4,NA,TGTGCCAGCATCGGGAACAGTAATAATGAAAAACTGTTTTTT,CASIGNSNNEKLFF
TRBV15,NA,TRBJ1-5,NA,TGTGCCACCAGCGTTGGGGGGTTGGGCAATCAGCCCCAGCATTTT,CATSVGGLGNQPQHF
TRBV11-2,NA,TRBJ2-1,NA,TGTGCCAGCAGCCTGATGGACATACTTAACAATGAGCAGTTCTTC,CASSLMDILNNEQFF
TRBV5-1,NA,TRBJ2-3,TRBD2,TGCGCCAGCAGCTTGGCCCGACTTGGCAGCGGGGCTAGCACAGATACGCAGTATTTT,CASSLARLGSGASTDTQYF
TRBV9,NA,TRBJ2-1,NA,TGTGCCAGCAGCGTATCCGGGTTAAGCTCCTACAATGAGCAGTTCTTC,CASSVSGLSSYNEQFF
TRBV6-5,NA,TRBJ2-1,TRBD1,TGTGCCAGCACCCAAGACAGGGTTGAGCAGTTCTTC,CASTQDRVEQFF
TRBV5-5,NA,TRBJ2-2,NA,TGTGCCAGCAGCTTGCAGCCAGGAGGAGGGACCGGGGAGCTGTTTTTT,CASSLQPGGGTGELFF
TRBV27,NA,TRBJ2-3,NA,TGTGCCAGCAGTTTGCCCAGGGTGGGGGATACGCAGTATTTT,CASSLPRVGDTQYF
TRBV27,few,TRBJ1-4,TRBD1,TGTGCCAGCAGACCGGACAGGGCAAAGAGGGCTAATGAAAAACTGTTTTTT,CASRPDRAKRANEKLFF
TRBV28,NA,TRBJ1-5,NA,TGTGCCAGCAGTTTTACTGGTACTCAGCCCCAGCATTTT,CASSFTGTQPQHF
TRBV28,NA,TRBJ2-3,TRBD1,TGTGCCAGCAGTTCCGGGACAGGGATCAAGGATACGCAGTATTTT,CASSSGTGIKDTQYF
TRBV7-9,few,TRBJ1-6,TRBD1,TGTGCCAGCAGCTTAAGGACAGGGGCGCAGAATTCACCCCTCCACTTT,CASSLRTGAQNSPLHF
TRBV7-9,NA,TRBJ2-1,NA,TGTGCCAGCAGCCAGCGGGTTACCTACAATGAGCAGTTCTTC,CASSQRVTYNEQFF
TRBV19,NA,TRBJ1-1,NA,TGTGCCAGTAGGCCACAGGAGAACACTGAAGCTTTCTTT,CASRPQENTEAFF
TRBV5-1,NA,TRBJ2-7,TRBD1,TGCGCCAGCAGCGTGGGACAGGGGTTTTACGAGCAGTACTTC,CASSVGQGFYEQYF